A single sample is the source of the 13 T cell receptor beta chains below, sequenced in a study of cytomegalovirus exposure and HLA in healthy donors. PCR used 60 Vbeta primers and 13 Jbeta primers. Here immunoSEQ multiplex PCR was the method, and the copy in TCRdb shows in-frame clones only, minus some. The sample has hundreds of thousands of clones, around 76% seen once. Sample: PBMCs. These receptors originate from a man aged 40-55 years in good health and CMV-seropositive.

The chain is built from TRBV27 and TRBJ2-2; D perhaps matches TRBD1 (5 bases). The CDR3 runs 15 residues. V was trimmed by 6 bases and J by 1 base, leaving 12 bases between them. Germline V gives CDR1 MNHEY, CDR2 SMNVEV (reference sequence). The CDR3 nucleotides read TGTGCCAGCAGAGATTATCAGGGGAACACCGGGGAGCTGTTTTTT. This encodes CASRDYQGNTGELFF.

The genes are TRBV2 and TRBJ2-3; 9 nucleotides agree with TRBD2. The junction had 6 bases not matched to a gene; V was cut back by 4 bases and J by 4 bases. Looked up from germline, CDR1 is SNHLY and CDR2 is FYNNEI. This CDR3 has 15 amino acids. CDR3 sequence reads: CASSVTSGNSDTQYF. Here the CDR3 DNA reads TGTGCCAGCAGTGTGACTAGCGGAAATTCAGATACGCAGTATTTT. The variable domain in full, completed from reference TRBV2 and TRBJ2-3, reads EPEVTQTPSHQVTQMGQEVILRCVPISNHLYFYWYRQILGQKVEFLVSFYNNEISEKSEIFDDQFSVERPDGSNFTLKIRSTKLEDSAMYFCASSVTSGNSDTQYFGPGTRLTVL.

This clone has only a few counts. The rearrangement links TRBV18 to TRBJ1-1; D is unresolved. Germline loops: CDR1 KGHSH, CDR2 LQKENI. This CDR3 spans 15 amino acids. V lost 1 base, J lost 3 bases, and 12 bases lay in between. The chain's CDR3 is CASSPQVGVDTEAFF. The DNA for the CDR3 is TGTGCCAGCTCACCACAGGTGGGAGTGGACACTGAAGCTTTCTTT. Full variable domain (missing parts from reference TRBV18 and TRBJ1-1): NAGVMQNPRHLVRRRGQEARLRCSPMKGHSHVYWYRQLPEEGLKFMVYLQKENIIDESGMPKERFSAEFPKEGPSILRIQQVVRGDSAAYFCASSPQVGVDTEAFFGQGTRLTVV.

V and J are TRBV2 and TRBJ2-7, with TRBD1 identical over 9 bases. Germline CDR1 and CDR2: SNHLY and FYNNEI. Losses at the gene ends were 1 base for V and 4 bases for J; bases not matched to a gene: 2. The CDR3 totals 14 residues. DNA for the CDR3: TGTGCCAGCAGTGAAGTCGGACAGGGGTACGAGCAGTACTTC. Its protein is CASSEVGQGYEQYF.

The chain recombines TRBV4-1 with TRBJ1-2; 9 bases align to TRBD1. J gave up 5 bases and V 1 base, and 2 bases lay outside the gene matches. Per germline, CDR1 MGHRA and CDR2 YSYEKL. This CDR3 is 14 amino acids long. DNA for the CDR3: TGCGCCAGCAGCCAAGGGGACAGGGTATATGGCTACACCTTC. It is translated as CASSQGDRVYGYTF.

This chain uses TRBV19 with TRBJ2-7, with D possibly matching TRBD2 (6 bases). CDR3 size: 15 residues. Germline-derived CDR1 and CDR2 are LNHDA and SQIVND (reference sequence). V lost 5 bases, J lost 3 bases, and 17 bases lay in between. The CDR3 bases are TGTGCCAGTAGTTATAGCGGTGAAGGGAGCTACGAGCAGTACTTC. Protein sequence: CASSYSGEGSYEQYF.

V and J are TRBV5-1 and TRBJ2-1, with TRBD2 identical over 11 bases. The CDR3 consists of 14 residues. Trimming removed 5 bases from V and 4 bases from J; junction bases left unmatched: 2. Germline CDR1 reads SGHRS; CDR2 reads YFSETQ. CDR3 coding DNA: TGCGCCAGCAGAAGGACTAGCGGGTACAATGAGCAGTTCTTC. Translated, it gives CASRRTSGYNEQFF.

The V call is TRBV2, the J call TRBJ2-1, with 10 bases aligning to TRBD2. CDR3 length equals 14 residues. The germline CDR1 and CDR2 sequences are SNHLY and FYNNEI. The V gene end was trimmed by 5 bases and the J gene end by 8 bases; junction bases not matched to a gene: 6. Written as DNA, the CDR3 is TGTGCCAGCAGTACTAGCGGGACAGCCTATGAGCAGTTCTTC. Amino acids: CASSTSGTAYEQFF.

The J gene is TRBJ1-4, the V gene TRBV5-1, with no clear D. This CDR3 contains 15 residues. Germline V gives CDR1 SGHRS, CDR2 YFSETQ. Trimming removed 4 bases from V and 5 bases from J, with 15 bases in between. CDR3 protein: CASSVWGEGNEKLFF. The CDR3, as DNA: TGCGCCAGCAGCGTATGGGGAGAAGGGAATGAAAAACTGTTTTTT.

This clone was seen a few times. The chain employs TRBV6-1 and TRBJ2-3; 10 bases are shared with TRBD2. Germline CDR1 reads MNHNS; CDR2 reads SASEGT. The CDR3 is 16 residues long. V gave up 3 bases and J gave up 2 bases; unmatched junction bases: 5. CDR3 protein: CASSDIAGGPTDTQYF. The DNA for the CDR3 is TGTGCCAGCAGTGATATAGCGGGAGGCCCCACAGATACGCAGTATTTT.

This chain links TRBV11-2 with TRBJ2-5, with 10 bases fitting TRBD2. The CDR3 has 16 amino acids. The V segment lost 5 bases and the J segment 2 bases; nucleotides outside the gene matches: 8. CDR1 SGHAT and CDR2 FQNNGV come from the germline V gene. As DNA, the CDR3 is TGTGCCAGCAGCCCCTTAGCGGGAGGAGTTCAAGAGACCCAGTACTTC. Translating gives CASSPLAGGVQETQYF.

The CDR3 protein is CASSLVPTSGSYEQYV. The CDR3 region has the DNA TGCGCCAGCAGCTTGGTGCCCACTAGCGGGTCCTACGAGCAGTACGTC. This chain connects TRBV5-1 to TRBJ2-7; TRBD2 aligns across 9 bases. The CDR3 sequence is 16 residues long. Germline loops: CDR1 SGHRS, CDR2 YFSETQ. J lost 1 base, V lost 0 bases, and 5 bases had no gene match.

The rearrangement joins TRBV27 to TRBJ1-1; no reliable D call. CDR1 is MNHEY, CDR2 SMNVEV, per germline (reference sequence). Trimming took off 5 bases at V and 10 bases at J, with 11 bases between the two ends. The length of the CDR3 is 11 residues. The CDR3 sequence: CASSGPLRAFF. CDR3 DNA sequence: TGTGCCAGCAGTGGGCCTTTGAGAGCTTTCTTT.